This TCR beta chain appears in the sequencing data of a study of cytomegalovirus exposure and HLA in healthy donors. The PCR employed 60 Vbeta primers together with 13 Jbeta primers. Profiling relied on immunoSEQ multiplex PCR, and the TCRdb table lists in-frame clones only, not all of them. The sample comprises about 130,000 clones, 65% to 90% of which are singletons, and roughly 1.2% rests with the top ten. Findings of the study overall: Prior analysis indicated that the majority of TCR beta V segments exhibited productivity approximately 90% or approximately 30% of the time. Among the sequence variants, a highly shared cluster was likely an artifact of sequencing. Analysis was carried out at a later point, and it linked a missense DCLRE1C variant to TCR beta V- and J-gene trimming.

On this clone: Its antigen is still unknown.

V lost 6 bases to trimming and J lost 5 bases; unmatched junction nucleotides: 10. The CDR3 has 15 amino acids. The germline gives CDR1 MNHNS, CDR2 SASEGT. This sequence originates from a girl aged 2-10 years in good health and CMV-seronegative. This chain uses TRBV6-1 with TRBJ2-5, with 9 nucleotides matching TRBD1. The sample comprised PBMCs. In DNA, the CDR3 is TGTGCCAGCAGCACAGAAACAGGGGGCAGGGAGACCCAGTACTTC. It translates to CASSTETGGRETQYF.